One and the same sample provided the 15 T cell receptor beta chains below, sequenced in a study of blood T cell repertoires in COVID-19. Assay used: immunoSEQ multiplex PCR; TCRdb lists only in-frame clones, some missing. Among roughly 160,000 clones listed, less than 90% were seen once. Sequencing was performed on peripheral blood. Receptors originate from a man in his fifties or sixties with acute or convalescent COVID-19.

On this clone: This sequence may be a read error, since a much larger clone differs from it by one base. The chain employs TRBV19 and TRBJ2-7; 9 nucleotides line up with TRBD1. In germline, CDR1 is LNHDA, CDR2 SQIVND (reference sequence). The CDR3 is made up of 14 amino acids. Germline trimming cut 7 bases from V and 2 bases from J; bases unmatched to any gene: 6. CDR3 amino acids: CASTSGTGPYEQYF. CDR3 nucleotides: TGTGCCAGTACTTCCGGGACAGGGCCCTACGAGCAGTACTTC.

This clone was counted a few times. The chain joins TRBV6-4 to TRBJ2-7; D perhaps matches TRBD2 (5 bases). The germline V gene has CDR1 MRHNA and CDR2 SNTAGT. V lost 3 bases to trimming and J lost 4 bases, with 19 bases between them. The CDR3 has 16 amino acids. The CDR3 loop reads CASSESRGFGRYEQYF. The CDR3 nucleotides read TGTGCCAGCAGTGAGAGTAGAGGGTTCGGAAGGTACGAGCAGTACTTC.

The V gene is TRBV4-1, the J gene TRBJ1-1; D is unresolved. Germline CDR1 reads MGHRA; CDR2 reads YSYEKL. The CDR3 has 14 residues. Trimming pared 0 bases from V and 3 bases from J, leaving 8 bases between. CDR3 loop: CASSQDGGYTEAFF. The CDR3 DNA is TGCGCCAGCAGCCAAGATGGAGGGTACACTGAAGCTTTCTTT.

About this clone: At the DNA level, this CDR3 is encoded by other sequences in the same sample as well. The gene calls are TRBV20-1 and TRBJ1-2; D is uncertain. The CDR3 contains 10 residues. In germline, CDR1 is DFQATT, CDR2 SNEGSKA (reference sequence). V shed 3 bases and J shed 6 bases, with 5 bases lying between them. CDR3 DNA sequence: TGCAGTGCTAGGAGGGATGGCTACACCTTC. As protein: CSARRDGYTF.

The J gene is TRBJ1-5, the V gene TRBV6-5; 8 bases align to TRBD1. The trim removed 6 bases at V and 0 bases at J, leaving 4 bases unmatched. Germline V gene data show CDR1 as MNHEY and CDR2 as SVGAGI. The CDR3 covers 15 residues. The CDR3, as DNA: TGTGCCAGCAGGGGACAGGTGGATAGCAATCAGCCCCAGCATTTT. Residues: CASRGQVDSNQPQHF.

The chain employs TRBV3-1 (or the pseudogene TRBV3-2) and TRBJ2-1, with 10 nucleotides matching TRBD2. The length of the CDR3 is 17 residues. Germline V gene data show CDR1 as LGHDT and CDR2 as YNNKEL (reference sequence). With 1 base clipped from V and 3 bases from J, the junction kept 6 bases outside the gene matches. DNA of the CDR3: TGTGCCAGCAGCCAAGGGAGCGGGGGGGATTTCTACAATGAGCAGTTCTTC. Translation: CASSQGSGGDFYNEQFF.

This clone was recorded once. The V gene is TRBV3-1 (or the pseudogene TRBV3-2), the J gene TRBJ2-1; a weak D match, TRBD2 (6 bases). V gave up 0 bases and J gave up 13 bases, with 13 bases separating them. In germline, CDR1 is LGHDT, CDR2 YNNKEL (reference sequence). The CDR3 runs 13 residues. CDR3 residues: CASSQDRESDQFF. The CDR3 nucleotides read TGTGCCAGCAGCCAAGATCGGGAGTCCGACCAGTTCTTC.

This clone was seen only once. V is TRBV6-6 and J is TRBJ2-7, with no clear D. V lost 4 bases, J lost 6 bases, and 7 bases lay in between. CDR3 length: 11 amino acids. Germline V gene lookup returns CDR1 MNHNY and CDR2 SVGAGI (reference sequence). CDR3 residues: CASSSLGEQYF. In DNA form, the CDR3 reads TGTGCCAGCAGTTCCCTAGGCGAGCAGTACTTC.

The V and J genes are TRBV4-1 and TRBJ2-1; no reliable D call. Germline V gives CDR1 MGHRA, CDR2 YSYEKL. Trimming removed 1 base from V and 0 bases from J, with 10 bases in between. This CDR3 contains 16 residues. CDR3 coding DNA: TGCGCCAGCAGCCAAGTGCGTAAGAGCTCCTACAATGAGCAGTTCTTC. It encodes CASSQVRKSSYNEQFF.

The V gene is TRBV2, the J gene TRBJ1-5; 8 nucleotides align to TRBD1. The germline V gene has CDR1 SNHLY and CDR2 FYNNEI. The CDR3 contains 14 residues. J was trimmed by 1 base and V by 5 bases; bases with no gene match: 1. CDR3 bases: TGTGCCAGCAGTCGGACAGGGAGCAATCAGCCCCAGCATTTT. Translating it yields CASSRTGSNQPQHF.

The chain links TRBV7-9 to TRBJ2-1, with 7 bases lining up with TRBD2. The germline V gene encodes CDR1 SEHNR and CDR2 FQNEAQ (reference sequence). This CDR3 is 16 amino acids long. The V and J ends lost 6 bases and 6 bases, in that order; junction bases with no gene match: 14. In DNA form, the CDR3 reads TGTGCCAGCAGATTATTAGGCCCGGGAGGAGGCAATGAGCAGTTCTTC. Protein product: CASRLLGPGGGNEQFF.

CDR3 nucleotide sequence: TGTGCCAGCAGTTACCTGGAGGTAAGCTCCTACAATGAGCAGTTCTTC. Protein product: CASSYLEVSSYNEQFF. The chain combines TRBV6-6 with TRBJ2-1, with a tentative D call TRBD2 (5 bases). The CDR3 spans 16 residues. The germline V and J ends were trimmed by 2 bases and 0 bases, with 11 bases remaining between them. Germline V gene sequence: CDR1 MNHNY, CDR2 SVGAGI (reference sequence).

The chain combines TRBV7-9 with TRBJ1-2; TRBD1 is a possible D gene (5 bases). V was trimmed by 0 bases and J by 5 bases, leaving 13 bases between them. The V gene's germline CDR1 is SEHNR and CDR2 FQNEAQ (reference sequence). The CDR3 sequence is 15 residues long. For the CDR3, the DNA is TGTGCCAGCAGCTTAGCGGGGGGTTCAGGGTATGGCTACACCTTC. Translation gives CASSLAGGSGYGYTF.

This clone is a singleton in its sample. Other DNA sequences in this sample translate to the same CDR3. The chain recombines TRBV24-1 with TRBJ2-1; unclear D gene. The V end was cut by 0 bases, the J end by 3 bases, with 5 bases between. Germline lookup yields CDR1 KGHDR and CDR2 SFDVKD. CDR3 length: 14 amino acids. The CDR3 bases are TGTGCCACCAGTGATTTGACCGGCTACAATGAGCAGTTCTTC. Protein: CATSDLTGYNEQFF.

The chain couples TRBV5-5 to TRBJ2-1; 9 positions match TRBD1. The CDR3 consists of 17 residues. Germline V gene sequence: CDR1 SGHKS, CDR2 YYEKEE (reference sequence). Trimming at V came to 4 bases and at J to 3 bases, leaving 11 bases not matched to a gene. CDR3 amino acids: CASSLDRGTTVYNEQFF. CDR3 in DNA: TGTGCCAGCAGCCTAGACAGGGGGACTACTGTCTACAATGAGCAGTTCTTC.